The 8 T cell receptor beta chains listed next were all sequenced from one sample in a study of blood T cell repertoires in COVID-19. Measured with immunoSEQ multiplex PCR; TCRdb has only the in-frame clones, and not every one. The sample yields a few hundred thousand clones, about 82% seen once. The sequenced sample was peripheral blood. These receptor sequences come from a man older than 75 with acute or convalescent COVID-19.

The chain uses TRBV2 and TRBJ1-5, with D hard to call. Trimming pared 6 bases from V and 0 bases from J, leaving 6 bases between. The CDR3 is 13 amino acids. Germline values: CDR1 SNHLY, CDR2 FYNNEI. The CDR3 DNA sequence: TGTGCCAGCAGGCGAATTAGCAATCAGCCCCAGCATTTT. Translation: CASRRISNQPQHF.

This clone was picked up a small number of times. The CDR3 reads CASSQLVNTEAFF. The CDR3 nucleotides read TGTGCCAGCAGCCAACTCGTGAACACTGAAGCTTTCTTT. This chain connects TRBV3-1 (or the pseudogene TRBV3-2) to TRBJ1-1; no clear D gene. Germline CDR1 is LGHDT and CDR2 is YNNKEL (reference sequence). The V end lost 2 bases, the J end lost 0 bases, and 4 bases lay between the germline ends. This CDR3 has 13 residues.

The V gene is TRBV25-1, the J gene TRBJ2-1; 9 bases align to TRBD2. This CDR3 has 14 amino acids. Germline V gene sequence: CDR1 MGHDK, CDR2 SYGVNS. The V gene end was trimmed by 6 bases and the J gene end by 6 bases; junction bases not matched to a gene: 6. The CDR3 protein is CASRHSGGRNEQFF. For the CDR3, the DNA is TGTGCCAGCAGACATAGCGGGGGCCGCAATGAGCAGTTCTTC.

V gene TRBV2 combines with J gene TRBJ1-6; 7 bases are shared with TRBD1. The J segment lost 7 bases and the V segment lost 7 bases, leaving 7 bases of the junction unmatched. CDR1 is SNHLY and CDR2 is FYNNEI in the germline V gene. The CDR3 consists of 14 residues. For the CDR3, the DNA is TGTGCCAGCATCCGGGACAGAGAAAATTCACCCCTCCACTTT. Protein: CASIRDRENSPLHF.

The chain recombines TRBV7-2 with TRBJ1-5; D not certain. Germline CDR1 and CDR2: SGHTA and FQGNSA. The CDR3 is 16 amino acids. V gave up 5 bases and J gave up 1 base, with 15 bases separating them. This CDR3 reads CASSSHVGVSNQPQHF. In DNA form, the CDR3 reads TGTGCCAGCAGCAGTCACGTTGGAGTCAGCAATCAGCCCCAGCATTTT. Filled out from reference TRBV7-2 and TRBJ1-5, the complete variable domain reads GAGVSQSPSNKVTEKGKDVELRCDPISGHTALYWYRQSLGQGLEFLIYFQGNSAPDKSGLPSDRFSAERTGGSVSTLTIQRTQQEDSAVYLCASSSHVGVSNQPQHFGDGTRLSIL.

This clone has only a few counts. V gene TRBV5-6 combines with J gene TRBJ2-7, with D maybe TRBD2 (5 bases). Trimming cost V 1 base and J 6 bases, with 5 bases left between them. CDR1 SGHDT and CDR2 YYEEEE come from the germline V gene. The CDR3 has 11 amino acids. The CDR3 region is CASSLRGEQYF. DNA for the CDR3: TGTGCCAGCAGCTTGCGGGGCGAGCAGTACTTC.

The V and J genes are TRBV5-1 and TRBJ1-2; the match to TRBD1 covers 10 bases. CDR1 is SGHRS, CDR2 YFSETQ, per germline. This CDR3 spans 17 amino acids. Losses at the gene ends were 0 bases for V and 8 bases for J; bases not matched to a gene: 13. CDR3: CASSLEGQGPLLEGYTF. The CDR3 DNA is TGCGCCAGCAGCTTGGAGGGACAGGGGCCCTTATTGGAAGGCTACACCTTC.

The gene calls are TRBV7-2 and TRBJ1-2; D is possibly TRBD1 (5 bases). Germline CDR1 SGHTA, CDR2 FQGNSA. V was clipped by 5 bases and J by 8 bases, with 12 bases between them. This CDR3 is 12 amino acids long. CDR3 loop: CASSGGVGGYTF. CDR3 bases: TGTGCCAGCAGCGGGGGGGTAGGCGGCTACACCTTC.